These 10 T cell receptor beta chains were all obtained from the same sample, sequenced in a study of identical twins. Using its own MiXCR run on the 5' RACE reads, TCRdb lists one record per CDR3 protein. The repertoire includes roughly 720,000 distinct CDR3 sequences, approximately 18% of them detected once, and over 10% sits in the top ten. The same sample was also studied in work on T cells expressing NK-cell markers.

Specimen: PBMCs. The receptors here all came from a woman aged 18 to 35 in good health.

The chain has TRBV12-3 or TRBV12-4 and TRBJ2-2; 8 bases map to TRBD2. This CDR3 contains 15 residues. The junction had 4 bases not matched to a gene; V was cut back by 6 bases and J by 1 base. CDR3 in DNA: TGTGCCAGCAGCCCGACTAGCGAGAACACCGGGGAGCTGTTTTTT. It is translated as CASSPTSENTGELFF.

This clonotype was counted a few times. The CDR3, as DNA: TGCAGTGCTAGAGGCAGGGGCCCCTACCAAGAGACCCAGTACTTC. Translating gives CSARGRGPYQETQYF. This chain uses TRBV20-1 with TRBJ2-5, with D maybe TRBD1 (6 bases). The CDR3 contains 15 residues. Per the germline V gene, CDR1 is DFQATT and CDR2 is SNEGSKA (reference sequence). Trimming took off 1 base at V and 0 bases at J, with 12 bases between the two ends.

J is TRBJ1-1 and V is TRBV10-3; 11 nucleotides line up with TRBD1. After removal of 4 bases from V and 8 bases from J, the junction contained 6 bases not matched to a gene. The germline gives CDR1 ENHRY, CDR2 SYGVKD. The CDR3 is made up of 14 amino acids. CDR3 DNA sequence: TGTGCCATCAGTGGGAAGGACAGGGGGCGCGAAGCTTTCTTT. Translated, it gives CAISGKDRGREAFF.

This clonotype was observed a handful of times. CDR3 sequence reads: CSARVGGAPNQPQHF. CDR3 bases: TGCAGTGCTAGGGTCGGGGGGGCCCCCAATCAGCCCCAGCATTTT. V usage is TRBV20-1 and J usage is TRBJ1-5; tentatively, D is TRBD1 (6 bases). The V end lost 3 bases, the J end lost 3 bases, and 15 bases lay between the germline ends. CDR1 and CDR2 (germline): DFQATT, SNEGSKA (reference sequence). CDR3 length: 15 residues.

The chain joins TRBV7-4 to TRBJ2-1, with TRBD2 identical over 10 bases. After removal of 5 bases from V and 4 bases from J, the junction contained 8 bases not matched to a gene. CDR3 length equals 16 residues. Germline V gives CDR1 SGHVT, CDR2 SQSDAQ. The CDR3 protein is CASSGGGTSAYNEQFF. Here the CDR3 DNA reads TGTGCCAGCAGCGGTGGGGGGACTAGCGCGTACAATGAGCAGTTCTTC.

This clonotype was detected a few times. The chain joins TRBV12-3 or TRBV12-4 to TRBJ2-5; the D gene could be TRBD1 or TRBD2 (6 bases each). The CDR3 runs 17 residues. V lost 8 bases, J lost 5 bases, and 27 bases lay in between. Here the CDR3 reads CASRWGADESVGETQYF. For the CDR3, the DNA is TGTGCCAGCCGGTGGGGGGCCGATGAAAGCGTGGGGGAGACCCAGTACTTC.

The gene calls are TRBV13 and TRBJ2-7; possibly TRBD1 or TRBD2 for D (6 bases each). The CDR3 has 14 residues. The V and J ends lost 4 bases and 5 bases respectively, with 15 bases between them. Germline lookup yields CDR1 PRHDT and CDR2 FYEKMQ (reference sequence). In nucleotides, the CDR3 is TGTGCCAGCAGCTCAAAACAGGGAGGCGACGAGCAGTACTTC. It specifies CASSSKQGGDEQYF.

Only a few counts were recorded for this clonotype. This rearrangement joins TRBV2 to TRBJ2-1, with 8 bases matching TRBD1. The CDR3 is 12 residues long. The germline CDR1 and CDR2 sequences are SNHLY and FYNNEI. V was pared by 6 bases and J by 8 bases, with 3 bases of the junction left unmatched. As DNA, the CDR3 is TGTGCCAGCAGAGGACAGGGCCATGAGCAGTTCTTC. It specifies CASRGQGHEQFF.

This clonotype was recorded many times. The V and J genes are TRBV15 and TRBJ2-1; D may be TRBD2 (6 bases). The CDR3 length is 15 residues. Germline V gene sequence: CDR1 LNHNV, CDR2 YYDKDF (reference sequence). Trimming left V 1 base short and J 0 bases short, with 7 bases between. CDR3 DNA sequence: TGTGCCACCAGCAGAGTAGCGGCCTCCTACAATGAGCAGTTCTTC. Protein sequence: CATSRVAASYNEQFF.

The chain has TRBV6-5 and TRBJ1-1; D is uncertain. With 4 bases removed from V and 6 bases from J, the gap between germline ends came to 15 bases. The CDR3 is 14 residues long. The germline gives CDR1 MNHEY, CDR2 SVGAGI. CDR3 in amino acids: CASSSLGRAAEAFF. The CDR3 DNA reads TGTGCCAGCAGTTCACTCGGTCGGGCGGCTGAAGCTTTCTTT.